This is a list of T cell receptor beta chains from one sample in a study of cytomegalovirus exposure and HLA in healthy donors. Libraries were prepared by immunoSEQ multiplex PCR; TCRdb keeps only in-frame clonotypes and omits some of them. The sample holds about 280,000 clones, roughly 90% seen once. Source material: PBMCs. The receptors here all came from a woman aged 18 to 35 in good health and CMV-seronegative. Both conserved end residues are part of each CDR3. Each record gives: clone size, D gene, J gene, V gene, CDR3 DNA, CDR3 protein. D genes are given only for firm matches. Size is stated for part of the rows, as once, few or many counts, or as a class when the clone is expanded.

>once|NA|TRBJ2-2|TRBV7-7
TGTGCCAGCAGCCAAGGACTGGCCCGCGGGGAGCTGTTTTTT
CASSQGLARGELFF
>NA|NA|TRBJ1-1|TRBV5-1
TGCGCCAGCAGCTTGGAGGGGCGCACTGAAGCTTTCTTT
CASSLEGRTEAFF
>NA|NA|TRBJ2-5|TRBV2
TGTGCCAGTGGAGGGACAGACCAAGAGACCCAGTACTTC
CASGGTDQETQYF
>NA|TRBD2|TRBJ2-7|TRBV7-6
TGTGCCAGCAGCTTAGCTAGCGGGGGGTCCTACGAGCAGTACTTC
CASSLASGGSYEQYF
>NA|TRBD1|TRBJ2-1|TRBV2
TGTGCCAGCCAAGGGACACAGGGGATATACAATGAGCAGTTCTTC
CASQGTQGIYNEQFF
>NA|NA|TRBJ1-1|TRBV10-3
TGTGCCATCAGAGAGACAGCTACTGAAGCTTTCTTT
CAIRETATEAFF
>NA|TRBD2|TRBJ2-5|TRBV7-9
TGTGCCAGCAGCTTAGGATCTGCTAGCGGGGGGATTTGGGAGACCCAGTACTTC
CASSLGSASGGIWETQYF
>NA|TRBD1|TRBJ1-1|TRBV5-8
TGTGCCAGCAGCCCGGGACAGCTTCACACTGAAGCTTTCTTT
CASSPGQLHTEAFF
>NA|TRBD2|TRBJ2-2|TRBV25-1
TGTGCCAGCAGTAACTCGGGACTAGCGGGGCCGAACACCGGGGAGCTGTTTTTT
CASSNSGLAGPNTGELFF
>NA|TRBD1|TRBJ1-1|TRBV9
TGTGCCAGCAGCCAGGACAGGGGAAACACTGAAGCTTTCTTT
CASSQDRGNTEAFF
>NA|NA|TRBJ2-5|TRBV27
TGTGCCAGCAGTCTGGGACAATACCAAGAGACCCAGTACTTC
CASSLGQYQETQYF
>NA|TRBD1|TRBJ1-2|TRBV9
TGTGCCAGCAGCCAGGGTTCGGGGACAGGGTATGGCTACACCTTC
CASSQGSGTGYGYTF
>NA|TRBD1|TRBJ1-6|TRBV7-3
TGTGCCAGCAGCCCCCCCCCTCACAGGGGTAACTCACCCCTCCACTTT
CASSPPPHRGNSPLHF
>few|NA|TRBJ2-5|TRBV9
TGTGCCAGCAGTCATAAACAGGGAGGGCAAGAGACCCAGTACTTC
CASSHKQGGQETQYF
>few|NA|TRBJ1-5|TRBV6-4
TGTGCCAGCAGGAGGGGGGGGCCCCAGCATTTT
CASRRGGPQHF
>NA|NA|TRBJ2-3|TRBV6-1
TGTGCCAGCAGTCGGTTCCCCCTCACAGATACGCAGTATTTT
CASSRFPLTDTQYF
>NA|TRBD1|TRBJ1-1|TRBV11-3
TGTGCCAGCAGCTTAGGGACAGGGTATGAAGCTTTCTTT
CASSLGTGYEAFF
>few|TRBD1|TRBJ2-1|TRBV5-1
TGCGCCAGCAGCTACCCAGGGGGCCATGAGCAGTTCTTC
CASSYPGGHEQFF
>NA|NA|TRBJ1-6|TRBV7-2
TGTGCCAGCAGCTTACCGGGGAGCTCCTATAATTCACCCCTCCACTTT
CASSLPGSSYNSPLHF
>NA|NA|TRBJ1-3|TRBV4-1
TGCGCCAGCAGACAGGGTATCTCTGGAAACACCATATATTTT
CASRQGISGNTIYF
>NA|NA|TRBJ1-2|TRBV6-5
TGTGCCAGCAGTGCTTCAGGGGACTATGGCTACACCTTC
CASSASGDYGYTF
>NA|NA|TRBJ2-5|TRBV2
TGTGCCAGCACCGGAGGGGAGACCCAGTACTTC
CASTGGETQYF
>NA|NA|TRBJ1-5|TRBV7-8
TGTGCCAGCAGCTTAGGTTCGGCGGATAGCAATCAGCCCCAGCATTTT
CASSLGSADSNQPQHF
>NA|TRBD1|TRBJ2-7|TRBV18
TGTGCCAGCTCATCTGGGACAGGGGACTACGAGCAGTACTTC
CASSSGTGDYEQYF
>NA|NA|TRBJ2-5|TRBV5-1
TGCGCCAGCAGCCTCCCGGAAGAGACCCAGTACTTC
CASSLPEETQYF
>NA|NA|TRBJ2-2|TRBV7-7
TGTGCCAGCAGCTTAGGGGCGGGGGCGAGCACCGGGGAGCTGTTTTTT
CASSLGAGASTGELFF
>medium-sized|NA|TRBJ2-1|TRBV4-1
TGCGCCAGCAGCCAAGCCTGGAGTCTGGATGAGCAGTTCTTC
CASSQAWSLDEQFF
>NA|TRBD1|TRBJ2-7|TRBV4-2
TGTGCCAGCAGTCGTACAGGGGGCGAGGGCTCCTACGAGCAGTACTTC
CASSRTGGEGSYEQYF
>NA|NA|TRBJ2-3|TRBV29-1
TGCAGCGTTGAGGCCAGTTTTAGCAAAACAGATACGCAGTATTTT
CSVEASFSKTDTQYF
>NA|NA|TRBJ2-7|TRBV9
TGTGCCAGCAGCGTAGGACACTCCTCCTACGAGCAGTACTTC
CASSVGHSSYEQYF
>once|TRBD2|TRBJ2-3|TRBV6-5
TGTGCCAGCCGGGACTACACAGATACGCAGTATTTT
CASRDYTDTQYF
>NA|TRBD1|TRBJ1-6|TRBV6-6
TGTGCCACCGGACAGGTCCTTGGGGGGACCCTCCACTTT
CATGQVLGGTLHF
>NA|TRBD1|TRBJ1-1|TRBV6-6
TGTGCCAGCAGCTATACAGGGGACACTGAAGCTTTCTTT
CASSYTGDTEAFF
>NA|NA|TRBJ1-2|TRBV27
TGTGCCAGCAGTATCACAGCTAACTATGGCTACACCTTC
CASSITANYGYTF
>NA|TRBD1|TRBJ1-2|TRBV18
TGTGCCAGCTCACCGCGGACAGGGAATGGCTACACCTTC
CASSPRTGNGYTF
>once|TRBD1|TRBJ2-7|TRBV9
TGTGCCAGCAGCGTAGGTGGGACAGGGGTCTACGAGCAGTACTTC
CASSVGGTGVYEQYF
>NA|TRBD1|TRBJ1-1|TRBV5-1
TGCGCCAGCAGCTCGGACAGGGGTACTGAAGCTTTCTTT
CASSSDRGTEAFF
>NA|TRBD1|TRBJ1-5|TRBV30
TGTGCCTGGTCGACAGGGGGCATCGGGCAGCCCCAGCATTTT
CAWSTGGIGQPQHF
>NA|NA|TRBJ2-2|TRBV6-1
TGTGCCAGCAGTGAATGGAGGGCAGGCGGGGAGCTGTTTTTT
CASSEWRAGGELFF
>NA|TRBD1|TRBJ1-1|TRBV6-6
TGTGCCAGCAGTTACCCAGGGGGAACTGAAGCTTTCTTT
CASSYPGGTEAFF
>NA|NA|TRBJ1-2|TRBV14
TGTGCCAGCAGCCAAGTGGGGCCGGGGGGCGCCTATGGCTACACCTTC
CASSQVGPGGAYGYTF
>NA|TRBD1|TRBJ1-6|TRBV5-6
TGTGCCAGCAGCTTTATGGACAGGGATAATTCACCCCTCCACTTT
CASSFMDRDNSPLHF
>NA|NA|TRBJ1-1|TRBV18
TGTGCCAGCTCACCTACTTGGAGGGACTTTAGCACTGAAGCTTTCTTT
CASSPTWRDFSTEAFF
>once|NA|TRBJ1-1|TRBV4-1
TGCGCCAGCAGCTCTCACAGGGACGTAACATCCATGAACACTGAAGCTTTCTTT
CASSSHRDVTSMNTEAFF
>once|TRBD1|TRBJ1-1|TRBV10-3
TGTGCCATCAGTGAGAGGGACAGGGGGGAGAACACTGAAGCTTTCTTT
CAISERDRGENTEAFF
>NA|TRBD1|TRBJ1-1|TRBV7-6
TGTGCCAGCAGCTTGGAAAGCGGACAGGGGAGCACTGAAGCTTTCTTT
CASSLESGQGSTEAFF